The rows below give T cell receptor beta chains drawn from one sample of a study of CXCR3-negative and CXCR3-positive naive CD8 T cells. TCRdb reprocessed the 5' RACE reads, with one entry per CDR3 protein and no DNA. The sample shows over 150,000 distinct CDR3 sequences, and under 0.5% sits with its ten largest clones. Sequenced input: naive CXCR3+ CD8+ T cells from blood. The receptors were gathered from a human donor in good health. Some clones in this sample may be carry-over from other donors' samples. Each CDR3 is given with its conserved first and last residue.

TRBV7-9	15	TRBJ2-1	CASSLTQAVYNEQFF
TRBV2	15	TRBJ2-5	CASSEARGIAETQYF
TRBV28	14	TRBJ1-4	CASGLQGFGEKLFF
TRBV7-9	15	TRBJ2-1	CASSWGTGAYNEQFF
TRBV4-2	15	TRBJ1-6	CASSQGTGGSSPLHF
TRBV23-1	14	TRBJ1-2	CASSHDRIDYGYTF
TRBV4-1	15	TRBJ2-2	CASSLGTEGTGELFF
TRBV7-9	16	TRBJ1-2	CASSPGTGGALLGYTF
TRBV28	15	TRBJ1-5	CASSSKRQGSLPQHF
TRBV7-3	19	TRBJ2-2	CASSLNAPGLEMATGELFF
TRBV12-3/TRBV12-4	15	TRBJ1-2	CASSLGAVEHYGYTF
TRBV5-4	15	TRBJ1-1	CASSFLQLRDTEAFF
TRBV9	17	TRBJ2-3	CASSDDIQGARTDTQYF
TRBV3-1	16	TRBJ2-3	CASSLGTSGYTDTQYF
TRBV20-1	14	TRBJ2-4	CSVRGQHQPDIQYF
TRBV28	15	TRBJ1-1	CASSPLYNSLGEAFF